One and the same sample provided the 5 T cell receptor beta chains below, sequenced in a study of radiation and T cells in renal cell carcinoma. Time point given: blood 2 weeks post-SBRT. Treatment in this sample: 15 Gy SBRT to primary tumor, nephrectomy 4 weeks later. This table comes from immunoSEQ multiplex PCR, and its TCRdb copy is limited to in-frame clones, with some not included. The table lists fewer than 150,000 clones, 88% of them singletons, with more than 5% in the top ten. The sample in question was blood, obtained from a patient whose treatment included radiotherapy and nephrectomy. These receptors originate from a woman aged 70-85 years with renal cell carcinoma.

The chain has TRBV29-1 and TRBJ2-2; weak D call: TRBD1 (6 bases). V was trimmed by 6 bases and J by 1 base, leaving 15 bases between them. The CDR3 runs 15 residues. The germline CDR1 and CDR2 sequences are SQVTM and ANQGSEA. CDR3: CSVRAPGQNTGELFF. The CDR3 DNA reads as TGCAGCGTGAGGGCCCCGGGACAGAACACCGGGGAGCTGTTTTTT.

For the CDR3, the DNA is TGCGCCAGCAGCTCCCGGACTAGCGGGGGGGTCAATGAGCAGTTCTTC. Protein sequence: CASSSRTSGGVNEQFF. J is TRBJ2-1 and V is TRBV5-1; TRBD2 aligns across 15 bases. With V trimmed by 3 bases and J by 6 bases, 4 bases remained unmatched. CDR3 size: 16 residues. The germline gives CDR1 SGHRS, CDR2 YFSETQ.

The chain is built from TRBV7-2 and TRBJ2-1, with 7 bases identical to TRBD2. The CDR3 totals 15 residues. Germline loops: CDR1 SGHTA, CDR2 FQGNSA. J gave up 6 bases and V 5 bases, and 10 bases lay outside the gene matches. CDR3: CASSPRVGGSNEQFF. The DNA of the CDR3 is TGTGCCAGCAGCCCTAGGGTGGGGGGGTCCAATGAGCAGTTCTTC.

CDR3 sequence (DNA): TGTGCCAGCAGCTTATCCGGGCCTGGGGCCAACGTCCTGACTTTC. Protein: CASSLSGPGANVLTF. The V call is TRBV7-2, the J call TRBJ2-6; D is undetermined. The germline CDR1 and CDR2 sequences are SGHTA and FQGNSA. This CDR3 has 15 residues. V lost 2 bases, J lost 2 bases, and 7 bases lay in between.

This clone was seen more than once but under ten times. This rearrangement joins TRBV19 to TRBJ1-2; D perhaps matches TRBD1 (5 bases). The CDR3 totals 13 residues. Between the trimmed V and J ends, which lost 3 bases and 6 bases, there was a span of 11 bases. The germline CDR1 and CDR2 sequences are LNHDA and SQIVND (reference sequence). This chain's CDR3 is CASSISGWNGYTF. Written as DNA, the CDR3 is TGTGCCAGTAGTATCTCAGGGTGGAATGGCTACACCTTC. Supplemented by reference TRBV19 and TRBJ1-2, the full variable domain reads DGGITQSPKYLFRKEGQNVTLSCEQNLNHDAMYWYRQDPGQGLRLIYYSQIVNDFQKGDIAEGYSVSREKKESFPLTVTSAQKNPTAFYLCASSISGWNGYTFGSGTRLTVV.